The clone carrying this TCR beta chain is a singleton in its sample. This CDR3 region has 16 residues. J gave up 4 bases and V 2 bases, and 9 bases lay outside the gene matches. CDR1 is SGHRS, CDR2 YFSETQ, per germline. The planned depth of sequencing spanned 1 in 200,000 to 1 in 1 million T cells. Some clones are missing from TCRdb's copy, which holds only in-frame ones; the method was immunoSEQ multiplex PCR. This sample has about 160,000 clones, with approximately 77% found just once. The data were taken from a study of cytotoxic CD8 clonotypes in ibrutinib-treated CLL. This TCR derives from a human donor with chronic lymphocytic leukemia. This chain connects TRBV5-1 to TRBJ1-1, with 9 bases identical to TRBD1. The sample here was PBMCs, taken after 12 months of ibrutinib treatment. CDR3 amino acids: CASSFTGTGKSTEAFF. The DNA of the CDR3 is TGCGCCAGCAGCTTTACCGGGACAGGGAAGAGCACTGAAGCTTTCTTT.